This is a list of T cell receptor beta chains from one sample in a study of T-cell reconstitution after alpha-beta-depleted transplantation in children. TCRdb reprocessed the PCR reads with MiXCR, giving one entry per CDR3 protein. The table lists fewer than 550,000 distinct CDR3 sequences, roughly 10% of them singletons. Sequencing used PBMCs, mostly from graft donor cells, obtained 180 days after TCRalphabeta/CD19-depleted stem cell transplant. The receptors stem from a female patient aged 2 to 10 who had a stem cell transplant for aplastic anemia, so the T cells may come from the graft donor. CDR3s include the opening cysteine and the closing phenylalanine or tryptophan. A D gene is named only where the DNA matches it firmly. Some rows mark clone size as missing; the rest say once, few, many or name a class of expanded clone.

CASSLGLAGGQVTGELFF TGCGCCAGCAGCTTGGGACTAGCGGGAGGGCAAGTCACCGGGGAGCTGTTTTTT TRBV5-1 - TRBD2 TRBJ2-2
CASSPTGTDEKLFF TGCGCCAGCAGCCCTACCGGGACGGATGAAAAACTGTTTTTT TRBV4-3 few - TRBJ1-4
CASSLAPAGVSYNEQFF TGTGCCAGCAGCTTAGCCCCCGCGGGAGTCTCCTACAATGAGCAGTTCTTC TRBV7-3 few TRBD2 TRBJ2-1
CASREGTKRRRTTEAFF TGCGCCAGCAGGGAAGGCACAAAAAGAAGGAGAACGACTGAAGCTTTCTTT TRBV4-3 - - TRBJ1-1
CAIADSPNGYTF TGTGCCATCGCGGACAGTCCGAATGGCTACACCTTC TRBV24-1 few - TRBJ1-2
CSVEDLPDTQYF TGCAGCGTTGAAGATCTTCCAGATACGCAGTATTTT TRBV29-1 - - TRBJ2-3
CASSPGQEISYEQYF TGTGCCAGCAGTCCGGGACAGGAAATCTCCTACGAGCAGTACTTC TRBV6-2/TRBV6-3 - TRBD1 TRBJ2-7
CATEKGAGTVPTYEQYF TGTGCCACGGAAAAGGGAGCCGGGACAGTGCCTACCTACGAGCAGTACTTC TRBV7-9 - TRBD1 TRBJ2-7
CSVARGNDNTGELFF TGCAGCGTTGCCCGGGGAAATGATAACACCGGGGAGCTGTTTTTT TRBV29-1 few - TRBJ2-2
CASGGTYEQYF TGTGCCAGCGGGGGTACCTACGAGCAGTACTTC TRBV28 - - TRBJ2-7
CATSDPRQGNQPQHF TGTGCCACCAGTGACCCACGACAGGGCAATCAGCCCCAGCATTTT TRBV24-1 - - TRBJ1-5
CASSLETGFNTEAFF TGTGCCAGCAGCTTAGAGACAGGGTTTAACACTGAAGCTTTCTTT TRBV7-6 - TRBD1 TRBJ1-1
CSAREDRWNEQFF TGCAGTGCTAGGGAGGACCGGTGGAATGAGCAGTTCTTC TRBV20-1 - - TRBJ2-1
CSARGDRSNEQFF TGCAGTGCTAGAGGGGACCGCTCCAATGAGCAGTTCTTC TRBV20-1 - - TRBJ2-1
CASSVGGQGWQPQHF TGTGCCAGCAGCGTAGGCGGACAGGGCTGGCAGCCCCAGCATTTT TRBV9 - TRBD1 TRBJ1-5
CASSYSTPYNEQFF TGTGCCAGCAGTTACTCAACTCCGTACAATGAGCAGTTCTTC TRBV6-2/TRBV6-3 few - TRBJ2-1
CASSSPGQGVGGYTF TGTGCCAGCAGCTCTCCGGGACAGGGGGTCGGGGGCTACACCTTC TRBV7-2 few TRBD1 TRBJ1-2
CASSLLATTDTQYF TGTGCCAGCAGTTTATTAGCGACCACAGATACGCAGTATTTT TRBV12-3/TRBV12-4 few - TRBJ2-3
CASRSTSGVYNEQFF TGTGCCAGCAGATCGACTAGCGGGGTCTACAATGAGCAGTTCTTC TRBV28 many TRBD2 TRBJ2-1
CASSSGQGDYGYTF TGCGCCAGCAGCTCCGGGCAGGGGGACTATGGCTACACCTTC TRBV5-1 many TRBD1 TRBJ1-2
CASSSGHLRNEQFF TGTGCCAGCAGCTCAGGACACCTGCGCAATGAGCAGTTCTTC TRBV7-9 - - TRBJ2-1
CSARTAQSTDTQYF TGCAGTGCGCGTACAGCGCAAAGCACAGATACGCAGTATTTT TRBV20-1 few - TRBJ2-3
CATSDLGDRENTGELFF TGTGCCACCAGTGATTTAGGGGACAGGGAGAACACCGGGGAGCTGTTTTTT TRBV24-1 few TRBD1 TRBJ2-2
CASSRPKAFF TGTGCCAGCAGTCGCCCCAAAGCTTTCTTT TRBV7-9 few - TRBJ1-1
CASGLPLTSGRQDTQYF TGTGCTAGTGGTTTGCCCCTAACTAGCGGGAGACAAGATACGCAGTATTTT TRBV12-5 - TRBD2 TRBJ2-3
CASSLRQGSNTGELFF TGTGCCAGCAGCTTAAGGCAGGGTTCGAACACCGGGGAGCTGTTTTTT TRBV7-9 few - TRBJ2-2
CASSYVDRVYGYTF TGTGCCAGCAGTTATGTGGATCGGGTCTATGGCTACACCTTC TRBV6-2/TRBV6-3 few - TRBJ1-2
CASSYGVVNQPQHF TGTGCCAGCAGTTACGGGGTAGTAAATCAGCCCCAGCATTTT TRBV6-2/TRBV6-3 few - TRBJ1-5
CASGSGQASQETQYF TGTGCTAGTGGTTCAGGACAGGCCTCGCAAGAGACCCAGTACTTC TRBV12-5 - TRBD1 TRBJ2-5
CSVTRLGETEAFF TGCAGCGTTACCCGCCTAGGGGAGACTGAAGCTTTCTTT TRBV29-1 - - TRBJ1-1
CASSPSDRENEKLFF TGCGCCAGCAGCCCTTCTGACAGGGAAAATGAAAAACTGTTTTTT TRBV4-3 - TRBD1 TRBJ1-4
CASSLRRGEETQYF TGCGCCAGCAGCCTGAGGAGGGGGGAAGAGACCCAGTACTTC TRBV4-1 - - TRBJ2-5
CASSPPGTSGNERTYEQYF TGTGCCAGCAGCCCCCCCGGGACTAGCGGGAATGAAAGGACCTACGAGCAGTACTTC TRBV3-1 few TRBD2 TRBJ2-7
CASSVRDRGADSNQPQHF TGTGCCAGCAGCGTCCGGGACAGGGGCGCCGATTCCAATCAGCCCCAGCATTTT TRBV11-2 many TRBD1 TRBJ1-5
CASSSNRGKETQYF TGTGCCAGCAGCTCAAACAGGGGGAAAGAGACCCAGTACTTC TRBV7-9 few TRBD1 TRBJ2-5
CASSFRPHSGNTIYF TGTGCCAGCAGCTTCCGACCGCACTCTGGAAACACCATATATTTT TRBV7-9 few - TRBJ1-3
CASSLQGHGNQPQHF TGTGCCAGCAGCTTACAGGGGCATGGCAATCAGCCCCAGCATTTT TRBV7-9 - - TRBJ1-5
CATSDSSSGSKNEQFF TGTGCCACCAGTGATTCCAGTAGCGGGAGCAAGAATGAGCAGTTCTTC TRBV24-1 few TRBD2 TRBJ2-1
CASTVASGRSNEQFF TGTGCCAGCACTGTGGCTAGCGGGAGATCCAATGAGCAGTTCTTC TRBV6-1 - TRBD2 TRBJ2-1
CASSSLAGGSDTQYF TGTGCCAGCAGCTCACTAGCGGGAGGTTCAGATACGCAGTATTTT TRBV7-6 few TRBD2 TRBJ2-3
CASSFIHNEQFF TGTGCCAGCAGTTTTATCCACAATGAGCAGTTCTTC TRBV12-3/TRBV12-4 few - TRBJ2-1
CASRRTRGTEAFF TGTGCCAGCAGACGGACCCGTGGGACTGAAGCTTTCTTT TRBV7-2 - - TRBJ1-1
CASSLLAAGGGSTDTQYF TGCGCCAGCAGCTTGCTGGCGGCGGGAGGGGGAAGCACAGATACGCAGTATTTT TRBV5-1 few TRBD2 TRBJ2-3
CASSPRPGQSSYEQYF TGTGCCAGCAGCCCGCGACCGGGACAGAGCTCCTACGAGCAGTACTTC TRBV7-9 few TRBD1 TRBJ2-7
CASSLGTSGIVRVVTEQFF TGCGCCAGCAGCTTGGGGACTAGCGGGATAGTACGAGTGGTGACCGAGCAGTTCTTC TRBV5-1 few TRBD2 TRBJ2-1
CASSEEGRQETQYF TGTGCCAGCAGTGAGGAAGGCCGCCAAGAGACCCAGTACTTC TRBV2 many - TRBJ2-5
CSASPSGSSSYEQYF TGCAGTGCTAGTCCTAGCGGTTCCAGCTCCTACGAGCAGTACTTC TRBV20-1 many TRBD2 TRBJ2-7
CASSRLAANEQFF TGTGCCAGCAGCAGACTAGCGGCCAATGAGCAGTTCTTC TRBV6-1 - TRBD2 TRBJ2-1
CASSGWGTGELFF TGTGCCAGCAGTGGGTGGGGAACCGGGGAGCTGTTTTTT TRBV11-2 - - TRBJ2-2
CASSYSGSGRLGYNEQFF TGTGCCAGCAGTTACTCGGGTAGCGGGAGGTTGGGATACAATGAGCAGTTCTTC TRBV6-5 - TRBD2 TRBJ2-1
CASSPGQGFGYTF TGTGCCAGCAGTCCGGGACAGGGGTTTGGCTACACCTTC TRBV7-3 - TRBD1 TRBJ1-2